This T cell receptor (beta chain) was recorded in a study of neurological immune-mediated disorders. TCRdb called the 5' RACE reads again in MiXCR, with one record for every CDR3 protein. Of roughly 48,000 distinct CDR3 sequences listed, roughly 13% are singletons. As for time point: longitudinal time-point 3. This clonotype was observed a few times. The CDR3 has 16 residues. The germline V and J ends were trimmed by 0 bases and 4 bases, with 11 bases remaining between them. Germline CDR1 SGDLS, CDR2 YYNGEE. The specimen was PBMCs. The source is a male donor with HTLV-1-associated myelopathy (HAM/TSP). The chain couples TRBV9 to TRBJ1-6; maybe TRBD1 (5 bases). CDR3 amino acids: CASSVEGTGYNSPLHF. The CDR3 nucleotides are TGTGCCAGCAGCGTAGAGGGGACGGGGTATAATTCACCCCTCCACTTT. Looking up the rest from reference TRBV9 and TRBJ1-6 gives the full variable domain: DSGVTQTPKHLITATGQRVTLRCSPRSGDLSVYWYQQSLDQGLQFLIQYYNGEERAKGNILERFSAQQFPDLHSELNLSSLELGDSALYFCASSVEGTGYNSPLHFGNGTRLTVT.